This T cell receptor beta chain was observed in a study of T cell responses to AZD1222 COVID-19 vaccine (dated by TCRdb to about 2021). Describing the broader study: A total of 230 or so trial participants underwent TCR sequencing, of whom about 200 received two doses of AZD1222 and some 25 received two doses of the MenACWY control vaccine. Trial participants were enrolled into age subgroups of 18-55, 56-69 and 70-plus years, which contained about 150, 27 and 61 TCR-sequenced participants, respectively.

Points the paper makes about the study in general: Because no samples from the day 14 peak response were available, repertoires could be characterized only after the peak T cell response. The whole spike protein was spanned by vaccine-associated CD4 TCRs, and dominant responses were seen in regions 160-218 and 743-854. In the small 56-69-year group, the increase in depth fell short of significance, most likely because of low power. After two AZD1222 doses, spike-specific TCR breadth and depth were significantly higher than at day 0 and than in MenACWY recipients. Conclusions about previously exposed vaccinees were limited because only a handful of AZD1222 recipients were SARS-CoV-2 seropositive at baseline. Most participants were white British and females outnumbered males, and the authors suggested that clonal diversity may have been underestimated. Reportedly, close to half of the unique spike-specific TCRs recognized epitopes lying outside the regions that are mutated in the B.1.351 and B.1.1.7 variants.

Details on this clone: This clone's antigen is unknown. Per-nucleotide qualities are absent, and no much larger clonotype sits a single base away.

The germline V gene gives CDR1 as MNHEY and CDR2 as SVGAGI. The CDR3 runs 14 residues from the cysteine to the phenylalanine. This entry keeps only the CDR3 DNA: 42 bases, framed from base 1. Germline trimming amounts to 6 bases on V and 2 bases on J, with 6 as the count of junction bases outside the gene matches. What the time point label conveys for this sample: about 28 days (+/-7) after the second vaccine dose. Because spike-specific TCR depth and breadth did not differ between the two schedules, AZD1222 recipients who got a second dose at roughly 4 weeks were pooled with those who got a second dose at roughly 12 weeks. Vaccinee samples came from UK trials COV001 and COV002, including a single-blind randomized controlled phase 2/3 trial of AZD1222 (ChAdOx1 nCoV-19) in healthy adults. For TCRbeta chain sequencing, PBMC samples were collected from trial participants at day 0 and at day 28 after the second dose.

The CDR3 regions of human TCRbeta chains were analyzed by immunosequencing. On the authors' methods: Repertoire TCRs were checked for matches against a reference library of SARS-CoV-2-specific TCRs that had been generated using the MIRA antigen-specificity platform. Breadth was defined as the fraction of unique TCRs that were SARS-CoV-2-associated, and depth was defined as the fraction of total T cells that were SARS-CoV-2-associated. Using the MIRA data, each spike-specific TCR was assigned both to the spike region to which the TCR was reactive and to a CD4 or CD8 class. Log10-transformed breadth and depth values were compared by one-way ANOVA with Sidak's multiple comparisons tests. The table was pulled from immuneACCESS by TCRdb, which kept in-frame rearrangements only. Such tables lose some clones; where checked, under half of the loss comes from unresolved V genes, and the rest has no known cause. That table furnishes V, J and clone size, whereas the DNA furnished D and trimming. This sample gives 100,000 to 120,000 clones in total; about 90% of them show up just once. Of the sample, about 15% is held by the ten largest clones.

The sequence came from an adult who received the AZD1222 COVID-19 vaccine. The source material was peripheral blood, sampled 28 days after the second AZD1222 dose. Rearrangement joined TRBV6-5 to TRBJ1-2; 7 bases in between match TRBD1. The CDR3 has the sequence CASSGDRRNYGYTF. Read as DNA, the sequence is TGTGCCAGCAGCGGGGACAGACGAAACTATGGCTACACCTTC.